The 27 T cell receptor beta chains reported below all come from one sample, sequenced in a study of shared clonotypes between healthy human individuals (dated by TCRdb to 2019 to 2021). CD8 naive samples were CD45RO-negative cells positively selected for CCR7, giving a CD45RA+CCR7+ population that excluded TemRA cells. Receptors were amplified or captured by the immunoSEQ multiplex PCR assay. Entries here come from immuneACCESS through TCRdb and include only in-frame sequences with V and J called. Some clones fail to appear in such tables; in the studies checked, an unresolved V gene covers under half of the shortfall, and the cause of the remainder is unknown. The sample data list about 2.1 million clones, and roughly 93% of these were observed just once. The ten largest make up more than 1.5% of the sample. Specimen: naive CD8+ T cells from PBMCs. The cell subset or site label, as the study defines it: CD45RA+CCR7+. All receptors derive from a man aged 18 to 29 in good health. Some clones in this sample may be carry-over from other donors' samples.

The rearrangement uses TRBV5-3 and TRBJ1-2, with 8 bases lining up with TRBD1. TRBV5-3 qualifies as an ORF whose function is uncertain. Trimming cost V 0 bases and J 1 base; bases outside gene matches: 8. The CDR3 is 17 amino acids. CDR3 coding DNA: TGTGCCAGAAGCTTGGGACCCCAGGGGGCTATTAACTATGGCTACACCTTC. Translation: CARSLGPQGAINYGYTF.

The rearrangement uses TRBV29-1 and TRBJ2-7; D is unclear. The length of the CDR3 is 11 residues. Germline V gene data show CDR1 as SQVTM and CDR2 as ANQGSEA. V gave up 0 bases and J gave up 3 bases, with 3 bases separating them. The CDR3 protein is CSVEDHYEQYF. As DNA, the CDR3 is TGCAGCGTTGAAGATCACTACGAGCAGTACTTC.

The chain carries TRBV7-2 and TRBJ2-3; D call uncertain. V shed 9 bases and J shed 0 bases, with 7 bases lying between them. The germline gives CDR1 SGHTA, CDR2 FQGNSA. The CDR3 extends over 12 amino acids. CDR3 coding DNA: TGTGCCAGTATCGAGAGCACAGATACGCAGTATTTT. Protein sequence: CASIESTDTQYF.

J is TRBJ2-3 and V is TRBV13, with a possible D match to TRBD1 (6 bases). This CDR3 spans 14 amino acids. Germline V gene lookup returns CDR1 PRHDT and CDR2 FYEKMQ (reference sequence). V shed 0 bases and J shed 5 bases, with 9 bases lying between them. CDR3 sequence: CASSLGQGIDTQYF. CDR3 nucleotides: TGTGCCAGCAGCTTAGGGCAGGGGATAGATACGCAGTATTTT.

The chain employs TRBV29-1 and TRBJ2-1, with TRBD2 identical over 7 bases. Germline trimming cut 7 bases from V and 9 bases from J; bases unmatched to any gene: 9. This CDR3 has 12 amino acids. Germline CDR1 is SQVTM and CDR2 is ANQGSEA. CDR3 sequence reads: CSAKAGPGEQFF. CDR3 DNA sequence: TGCAGCGCTAAAGCGGGACCTGGTGAGCAGTTCTTC.

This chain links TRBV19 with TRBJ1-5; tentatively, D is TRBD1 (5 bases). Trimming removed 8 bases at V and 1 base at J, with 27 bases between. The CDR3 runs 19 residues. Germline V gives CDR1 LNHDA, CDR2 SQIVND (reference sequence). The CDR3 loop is CASLGEMWGEGISNQPQHF. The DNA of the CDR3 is TGTGCCAGTCTTGGAGAAATGTGGGGGGAAGGGATCAGCAATCAGCCCCAGCATTTT.

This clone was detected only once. For the CDR3, the DNA is TGCGCCAGCAGGGCGGGAGTTAACTATGGCTACACCTTC. Translation: CASRAGVNYGYTF. This chain joins TRBV5-1 and TRBJ1-2; D not resolved. V lost 5 bases and J lost 1, with 9 bases in between. Germline-derived CDR1 and CDR2 are SGHRS and YFSETQ. The CDR3 spans 13 residues.

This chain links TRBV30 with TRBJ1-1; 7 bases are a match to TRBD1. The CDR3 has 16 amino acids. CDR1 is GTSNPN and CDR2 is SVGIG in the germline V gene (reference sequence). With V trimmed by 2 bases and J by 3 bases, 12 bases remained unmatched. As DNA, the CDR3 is TGTGCCTGGAGTCTTGGAATACAGGGGTTGGACACTGAAGCTTTCTTT. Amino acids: CAWSLGIQGLDTEAFF.

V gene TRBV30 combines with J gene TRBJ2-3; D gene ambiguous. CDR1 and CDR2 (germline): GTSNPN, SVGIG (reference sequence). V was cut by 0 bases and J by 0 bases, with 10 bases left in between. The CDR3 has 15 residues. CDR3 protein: CAWSVMHTSTDTQYF. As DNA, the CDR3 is TGTGCCTGGAGTGTAATGCATACGAGCACAGATACGCAGTATTTT. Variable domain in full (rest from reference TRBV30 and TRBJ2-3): SQTIHQWPATLVQPVGSPLSLECTVEGTSNPNLYWYRQAAGRGLQLLFYSVGIGQISSEVPQNLSASRPQDRQFILSSKKLLLSDSGFYLCAWSVMHTSTDTQYFGPGTRLTVL.

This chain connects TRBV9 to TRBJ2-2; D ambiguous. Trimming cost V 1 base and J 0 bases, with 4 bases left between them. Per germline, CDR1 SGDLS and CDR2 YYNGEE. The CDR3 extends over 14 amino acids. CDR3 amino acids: CASSVWSNTGELFF. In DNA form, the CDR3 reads TGTGCCAGCAGCGTATGGTCGAACACCGGGGAGCTGTTTTTT.

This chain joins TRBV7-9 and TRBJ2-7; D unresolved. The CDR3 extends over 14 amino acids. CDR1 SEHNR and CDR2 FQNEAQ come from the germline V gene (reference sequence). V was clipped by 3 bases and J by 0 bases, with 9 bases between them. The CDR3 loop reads CASSFSQSSYEQYF. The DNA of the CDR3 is TGTGCCAGCAGCTTCAGTCAGAGCTCCTACGAGCAGTACTTC. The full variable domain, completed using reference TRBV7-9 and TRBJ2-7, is DTGVSQNPRHKITKRGQNVTFRCDPISEHNRLYWYRQTLGQGPEFLTYFQNEAQLEKSRLLSDRFSAERPKGSFSTLEIQRTEQGDSAMYLCASSFSQSSYEQYFGPGTRLTVT.

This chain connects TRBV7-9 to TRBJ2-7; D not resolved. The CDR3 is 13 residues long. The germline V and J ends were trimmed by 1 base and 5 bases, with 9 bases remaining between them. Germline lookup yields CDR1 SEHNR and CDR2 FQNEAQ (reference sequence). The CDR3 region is CASSLGSPDEQYF. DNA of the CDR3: TGTGCCAGCAGCTTAGGGTCACCCGACGAGCAGTACTTC.

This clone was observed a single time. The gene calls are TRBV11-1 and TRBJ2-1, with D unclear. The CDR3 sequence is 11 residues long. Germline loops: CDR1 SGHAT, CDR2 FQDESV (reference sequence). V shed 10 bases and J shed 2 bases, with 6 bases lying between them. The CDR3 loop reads CATGPYNEQFF. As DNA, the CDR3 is TGTGCCACCGGTCCCTACAATGAGCAGTTCTTC.

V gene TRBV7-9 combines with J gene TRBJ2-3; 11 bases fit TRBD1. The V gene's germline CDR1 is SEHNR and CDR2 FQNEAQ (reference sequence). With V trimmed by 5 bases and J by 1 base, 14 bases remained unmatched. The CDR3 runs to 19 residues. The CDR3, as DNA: TGTGCCAGCAGCATCCGGGACAGGGGGTCACCTAGGGGCACAGATACGCAGTATTTT. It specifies CASSIRDRGSPRGTDTQYF.

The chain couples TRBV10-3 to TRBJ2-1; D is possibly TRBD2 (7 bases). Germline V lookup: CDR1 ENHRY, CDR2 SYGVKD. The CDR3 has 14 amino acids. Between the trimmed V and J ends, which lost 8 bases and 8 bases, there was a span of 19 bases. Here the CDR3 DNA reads TGTGCCATCCATCCCGGAGGGGGGGGTGATGAGCAGTTCTTC. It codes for CAIHPGGGGDEQFF.

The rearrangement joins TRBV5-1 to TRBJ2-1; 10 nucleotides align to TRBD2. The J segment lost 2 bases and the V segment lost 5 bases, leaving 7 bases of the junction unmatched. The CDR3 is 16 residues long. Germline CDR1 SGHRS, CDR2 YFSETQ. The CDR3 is CASRAGLAEAYNEQFF. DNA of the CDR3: TGCGCCAGCAGGGCTGGACTAGCGGAAGCCTACAATGAGCAGTTCTTC.

The CDR3 spells CASSTPTGLAAYEQYF. The CDR3 nucleotides read TGTGCCAGCAGTACCCCGACGGGACTAGCGGCCTACGAGCAGTACTTC. This sequence joins TRBV27 and TRBJ2-7; TRBD2 agrees at 11 bases. Germline CDR1 and CDR2: MNHEY and SMNVEV (reference sequence). This CDR3 has 16 residues. V gave up 5 bases and J gave up 2 bases; unmatched junction bases: 8.

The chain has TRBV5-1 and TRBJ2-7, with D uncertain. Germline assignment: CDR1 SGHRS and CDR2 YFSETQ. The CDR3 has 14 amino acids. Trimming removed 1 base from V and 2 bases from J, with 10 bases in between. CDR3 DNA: TGCGCCAGCAGCTTGAGAAGTCCTGCCTACGAGCAGTACTTC. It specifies CASSLRSPAYEQYF.

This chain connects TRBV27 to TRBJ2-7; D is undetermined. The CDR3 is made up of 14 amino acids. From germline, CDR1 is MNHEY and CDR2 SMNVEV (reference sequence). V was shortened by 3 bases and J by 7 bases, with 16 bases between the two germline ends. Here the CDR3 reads CASSFIGQVWEQYF. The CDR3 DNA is TGTGCCAGCAGTTTTATAGGTCAGGTCTGGGAGCAGTACTTC.

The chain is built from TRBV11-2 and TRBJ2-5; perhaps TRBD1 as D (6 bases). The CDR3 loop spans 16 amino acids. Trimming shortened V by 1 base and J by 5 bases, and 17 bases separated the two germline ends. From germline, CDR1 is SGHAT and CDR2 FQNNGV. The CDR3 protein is CASSLAPTYGGETQYF. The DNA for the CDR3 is TGTGCCAGCAGCTTAGCCCCTACTTATGGGGGCGAGACCCAGTACTTC.

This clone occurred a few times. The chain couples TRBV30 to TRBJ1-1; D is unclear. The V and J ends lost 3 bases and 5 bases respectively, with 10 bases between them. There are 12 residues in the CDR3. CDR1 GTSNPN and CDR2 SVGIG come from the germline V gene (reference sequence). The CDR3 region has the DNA TGTGCCTGGAGCAGCGATCGGACTGAAGCTTTCTTT. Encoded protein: CAWSSDRTEAFF.

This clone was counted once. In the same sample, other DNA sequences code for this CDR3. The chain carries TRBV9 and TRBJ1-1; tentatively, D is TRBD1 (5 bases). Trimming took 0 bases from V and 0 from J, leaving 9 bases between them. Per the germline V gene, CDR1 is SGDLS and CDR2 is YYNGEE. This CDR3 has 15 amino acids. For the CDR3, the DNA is TGTGCCAGCAGCGTAGAAGGGGCAGTGAACACTGAAGCTTTCTTT. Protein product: CASSVEGAVNTEAFF.

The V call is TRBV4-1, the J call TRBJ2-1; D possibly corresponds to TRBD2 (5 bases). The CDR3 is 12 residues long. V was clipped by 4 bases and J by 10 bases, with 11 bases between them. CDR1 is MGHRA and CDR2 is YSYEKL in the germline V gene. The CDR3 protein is CASSLTRAEQFF. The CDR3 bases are TGCGCCAGCAGCCTTACTAGGGCCGAGCAGTTCTTC.

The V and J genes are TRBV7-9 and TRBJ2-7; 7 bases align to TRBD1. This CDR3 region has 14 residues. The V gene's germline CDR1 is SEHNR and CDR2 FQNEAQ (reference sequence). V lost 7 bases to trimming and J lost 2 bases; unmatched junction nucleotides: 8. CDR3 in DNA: TGTGCCAGCACCCATCCGGGACAGCCCTACGAGCAGTACTTC. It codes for CASTHPGQPYEQYF.

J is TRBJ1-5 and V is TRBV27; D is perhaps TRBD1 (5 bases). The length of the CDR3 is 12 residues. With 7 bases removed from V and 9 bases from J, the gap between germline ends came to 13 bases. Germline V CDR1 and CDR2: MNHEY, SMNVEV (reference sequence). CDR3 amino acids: CASIPGAGPQHF. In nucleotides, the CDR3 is TGTGCCAGCATCCCCGGGGCGGGGCCCCAGCATTTT.

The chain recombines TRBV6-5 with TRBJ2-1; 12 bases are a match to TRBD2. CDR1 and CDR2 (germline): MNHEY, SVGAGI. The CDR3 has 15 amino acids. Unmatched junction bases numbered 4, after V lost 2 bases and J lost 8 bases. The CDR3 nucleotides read TGTGCCAGCAGTTACCCGACTAGCGGGAGCCATGAGCAGTTCTTC. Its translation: CASSYPTSGSHEQFF.

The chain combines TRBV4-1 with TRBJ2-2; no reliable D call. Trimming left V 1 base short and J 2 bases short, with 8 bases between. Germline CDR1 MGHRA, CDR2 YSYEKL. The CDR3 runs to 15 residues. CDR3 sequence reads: CASSQASRNTGELFF. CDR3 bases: TGCGCCAGCAGCCAAGCGAGCCGCAACACCGGGGAGCTGTTTTTT.